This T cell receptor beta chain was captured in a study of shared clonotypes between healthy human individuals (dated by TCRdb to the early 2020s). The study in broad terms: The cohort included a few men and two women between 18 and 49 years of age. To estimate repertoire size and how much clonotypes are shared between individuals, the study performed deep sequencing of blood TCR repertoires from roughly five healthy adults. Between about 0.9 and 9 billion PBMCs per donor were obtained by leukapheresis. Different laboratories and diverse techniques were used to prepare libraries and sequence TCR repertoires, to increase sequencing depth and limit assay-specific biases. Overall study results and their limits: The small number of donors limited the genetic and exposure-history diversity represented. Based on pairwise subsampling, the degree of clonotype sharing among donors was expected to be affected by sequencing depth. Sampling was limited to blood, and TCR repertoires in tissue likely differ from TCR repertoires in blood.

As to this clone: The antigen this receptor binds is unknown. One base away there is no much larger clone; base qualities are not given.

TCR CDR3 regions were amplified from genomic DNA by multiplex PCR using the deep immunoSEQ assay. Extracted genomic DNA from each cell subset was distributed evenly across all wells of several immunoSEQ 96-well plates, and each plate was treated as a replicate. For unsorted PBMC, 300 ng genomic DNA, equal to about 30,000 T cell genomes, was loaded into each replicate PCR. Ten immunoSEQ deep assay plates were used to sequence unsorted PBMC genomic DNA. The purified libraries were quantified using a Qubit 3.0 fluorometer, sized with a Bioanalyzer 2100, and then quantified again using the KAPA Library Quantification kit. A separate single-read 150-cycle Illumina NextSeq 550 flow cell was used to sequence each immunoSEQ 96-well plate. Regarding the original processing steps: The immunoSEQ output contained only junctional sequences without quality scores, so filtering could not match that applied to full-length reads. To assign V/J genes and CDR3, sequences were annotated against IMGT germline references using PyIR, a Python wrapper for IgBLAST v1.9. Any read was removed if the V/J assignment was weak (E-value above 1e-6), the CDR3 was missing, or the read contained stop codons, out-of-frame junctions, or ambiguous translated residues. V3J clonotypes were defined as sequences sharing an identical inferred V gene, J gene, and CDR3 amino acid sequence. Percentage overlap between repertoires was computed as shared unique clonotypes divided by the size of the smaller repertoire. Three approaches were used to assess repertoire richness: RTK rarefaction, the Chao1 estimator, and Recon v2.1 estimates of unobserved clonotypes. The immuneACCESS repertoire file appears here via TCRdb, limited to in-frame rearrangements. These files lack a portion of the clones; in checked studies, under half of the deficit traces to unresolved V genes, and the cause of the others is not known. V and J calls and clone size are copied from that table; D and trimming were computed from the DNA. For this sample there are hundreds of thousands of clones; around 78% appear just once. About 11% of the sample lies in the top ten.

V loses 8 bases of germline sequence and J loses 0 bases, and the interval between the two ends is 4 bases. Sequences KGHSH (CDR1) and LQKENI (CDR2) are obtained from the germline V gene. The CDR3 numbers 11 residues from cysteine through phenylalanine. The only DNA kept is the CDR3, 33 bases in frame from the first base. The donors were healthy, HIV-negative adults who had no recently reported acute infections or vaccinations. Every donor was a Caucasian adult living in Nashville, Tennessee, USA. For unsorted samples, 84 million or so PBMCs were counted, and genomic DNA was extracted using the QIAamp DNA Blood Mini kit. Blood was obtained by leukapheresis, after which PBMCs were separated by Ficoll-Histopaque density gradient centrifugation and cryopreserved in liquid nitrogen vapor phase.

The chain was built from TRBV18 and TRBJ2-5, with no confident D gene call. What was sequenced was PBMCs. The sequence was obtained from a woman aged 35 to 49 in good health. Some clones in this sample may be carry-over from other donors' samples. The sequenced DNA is TGTGCCAGCCAGTACCAAGAGACCCAGTACTTC. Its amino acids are CASQYQETQYF.